Listed below are T cell receptor beta chains from one sample, sequenced in a study of CD8+ T cells in alopecia areata. The method was immunoSEQ multiplex PCR; TCRdb's version includes in-frame clones alone and lacks a portion of them. The profile shows about 270,000 clones, 60% of them singletons. The sequenced sample was CD4+ T cells sorted from blood, obtained at roughly week 52, from a patient treated with tofacitinib. The source is a human donor with alopecia areata. CDR3s include the opening cysteine and the closing phenylalanine or tryptophan. The D gene is left open where the match is weak. Rows may omit the clone size; those that give it use once, few, many or a size class.

clone_size d_call j_call v_call cdr3_nt cdr3_aa
. TRBD2 TRBJ2-1 TRBV5-1 TGCGCCAGCAGCAGGATAGCGGGAGTTTACAATGAGCAGTTCTTC CASSRIAGVYNEQFF
. . TRBJ2-3 TRBV30 TGTGCCTGGAGTGCCCTAACCGGGCCCACCGCGCTCCAGTATTTT CAWSALTGPTALQYF
. TRBD1 TRBJ1-2 TRBV4-1 TGCGCCAGCAGCCCTCGGGACAGCCTCAACTATGGCTACACCTTC CASSPRDSLNYGYTF
few TRBD1 TRBJ1-5 TRBV6-5 TGTGCCAGTGGACAGGGCAATCAGCCCCAGCATTTT CASGQGNQPQHF
few . TRBJ1-1 TRBV6-6 TGTGCCAGCAGTAGACAGGCGAACACTGAAGCTTTCTTT CASSRQANTEAFF
few TRBD1 TRBJ2-5 TRBV29-1 TGCAGCGCCGCCCTGGGACAGGGGAGTTGGGAGACCCAGTACTTC CSAALGQGSWETQYF
. . TRBJ2-7 TRBV19 TGTGCCAGTAGTCTCTACACGCACTCCTACGAGCAGTACTTC CASSLYTHSYEQYF
. . TRBJ1-6 TRBV25-1 TGTGCCAGTAGGGCGGCAGGAGGTAATTCACCCCTCCACTTT CASRAAGGNSPLHF
few TRBD1 TRBJ1-1 TRBV19 TGTGCCAGTAGTACAGAACAGGGGAAGTTGACTGAAGCTTTCTTT CASSTEQGKLTEAFF
. TRBD1 TRBJ1-1 TRBV27 TGTGCCAGCAATCACAGGGGGCAGGGCACTGAAGCTTTCTTT CASNHRGQGTEAFF
. . TRBJ1-5 TRBV27 TGTGCCAGCAGTTTATCGCACACACAGGGTAATCAGCCCCAGCATTTT CASSLSHTQGNQPQHF
few TRBD1 TRBJ2-3 TRBV29-1 TGCAGCGGGGACAGGGGTGGCACAGATACGCAGTATTTT CSGDRGGTDTQYF
few . TRBJ2-7 TRBV6-6 TGTGCCAGCAGTCCCAATGGCGAGCAGTACTTC CASSPNGEQYF
. TRBD2 TRBJ2-5 TRBV7-9 TGTGCCAGCAGCTCGGGGAGGGGTATCCAAGAGACCCAGTACTTC CASSSGRGIQETQYF
. . TRBJ2-1 TRBV15 TGTGCCACCAGCACCAAAGACCCAGCTTACAATGAGCAGTTCTTC CATSTKDPAYNEQFF
. . TRBJ1-2 TRBV14 TGTGCCAGCAGCCTCAGGCGGGACCCAGGGGATGGCTACACCTTC CASSLRRDPGDGYTF
. . TRBJ2-7 TRBV30 TGTGCCTGGAGTCGGGACACCGCCTACGAGCAGTACTTC CAWSRDTAYEQYF
. . TRBJ1-5 TRBV9 TGTGCCAGCAGCGCACAAGGGCTGGATCAGCCCCAGCATTTT CASSAQGLDQPQHF
few . TRBJ1-2 TRBV10-3 TGTGCCATCAGTGCAAGCGGATTTAACTATGGCTACACCTTC CAISASGFNYGYTF
. . TRBJ2-6 TRBV5-1 TGCGCCAGCAGCTTGGAGTCGGGGGCTGGGGCCAACGTCCTGACTTTC CASSLESGAGANVLTF
. . TRBJ1-5 TRBV30 TGTGCCTGGAGCGTTGATCTGAGCTATCAGCCCCAGCATTTT CAWSVDLSYQPQHF
. TRBD1 TRBJ2-1 TRBV29-1 TGCAGCGTCGCCCGAGGACAGGGGCGATACAATGAGCAGTTCTTC CSVARGQGRYNEQFF
once . TRBJ2-1 TRBV18 TGTGCCAGCTCCCCTAAAGGGGAGCAGTTCTTC CASSPKGEQFF
. TRBD2 TRBJ2-5 TRBV19 TGTGCCAGTAGTCTAGTAGCGGGGTTAGAGACCCAGTACTTC CASSLVAGLETQYF
. . TRBJ2-3 TRBV6-1 TGTGCCAGCAGTGAGCCAGGAGACGCACTATCAGATACGCAGTATTTT CASSEPGDALSDTQYF
. . TRBJ2-1 TRBV7-9 TGTGCCAGCGTTAGGGGAACGCACAATGAGCAGTTCTTC CASVRGTHNEQFF
. TRBD1 TRBJ1-2 TRBV2 TGTGCCAGCAGTCAGGGGGCGCGGGGCTACACCTTC CASSQGARGYTF
. . TRBJ1-1 TRBV9 TGTGCCAGCTCGGCCACATCGAACACTGAAGCTTTCTTT CASSATSNTEAFF
. TRBD2 TRBJ2-1 TRBV15 TGTGCCACCAGCAGAGACGGGGGGGATACAAGTGAGCAGTTCTTC CATSRDGGDTSEQFF
. . TRBJ2-7 TRBV30 TGTGCCTGGAGTCAACAGGACTACGAGCAGTACTTC CAWSQQDYEQYF
. . TRBJ2-3 TRBV9 TGTGCCAGCAGCGTAGACCCCGGATTCACAGATACGCAGTATTTT CASSVDPGFTDTQYF
. . TRBJ2-5 TRBV9 TGTGCCAGCAGCTTAACCGGGACACCCACCGGGACCCAGTACTTC CASSLTGTPTGTQYF
. . TRBJ2-7 TRBV20-1 TGCAGTGCCTTTTCATACGAGCAGTACTTC CSAFSYEQYF
. . TRBJ2-5 TRBV19 TGTGCCAGTAGGAGCGGCAGGGGATTTCAAGAGACCCAGTACTTC CASRSGRGFQETQYF
few . TRBJ1-2 TRBV5-1 TGCGCCAGCAGCTTGTCCGGGGACGGGGCCTATGGCTACACCTTC CASSLSGDGAYGYTF
. . TRBJ2-7 TRBV6-1 TGTGCCAGCAGTGAAGGACCGAGCTCCTACGAGCAGTACTTC CASSEGPSSYEQYF
. . TRBJ1-5 TRBV13 TGTGCCAGCAGCTTAGAGCGCAATCAGCCCCAGCATTTT CASSLERNQPQHF
. TRBD2 TRBJ2-1 TRBV7-3 TGTGCCAGCAGCCCCCCGGGAGGTTCTGCTGAGCAGTTCTTC CASSPPGGSAEQFF